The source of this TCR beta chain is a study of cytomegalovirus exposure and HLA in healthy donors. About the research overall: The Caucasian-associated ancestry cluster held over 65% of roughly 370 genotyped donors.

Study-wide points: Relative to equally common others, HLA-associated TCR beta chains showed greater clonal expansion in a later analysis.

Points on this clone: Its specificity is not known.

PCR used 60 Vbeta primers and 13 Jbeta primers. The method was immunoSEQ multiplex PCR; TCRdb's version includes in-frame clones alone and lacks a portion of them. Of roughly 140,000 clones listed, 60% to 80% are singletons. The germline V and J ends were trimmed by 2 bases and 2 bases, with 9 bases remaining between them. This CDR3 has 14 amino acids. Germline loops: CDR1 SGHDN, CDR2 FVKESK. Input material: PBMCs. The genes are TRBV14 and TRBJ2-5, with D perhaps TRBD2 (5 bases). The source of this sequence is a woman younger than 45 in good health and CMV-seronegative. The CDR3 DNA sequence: TGTGCCAGCAGCCAATTCTCGGGGCAAGAGACCCAGTACTTC. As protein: CASSQFSGQETQYF.